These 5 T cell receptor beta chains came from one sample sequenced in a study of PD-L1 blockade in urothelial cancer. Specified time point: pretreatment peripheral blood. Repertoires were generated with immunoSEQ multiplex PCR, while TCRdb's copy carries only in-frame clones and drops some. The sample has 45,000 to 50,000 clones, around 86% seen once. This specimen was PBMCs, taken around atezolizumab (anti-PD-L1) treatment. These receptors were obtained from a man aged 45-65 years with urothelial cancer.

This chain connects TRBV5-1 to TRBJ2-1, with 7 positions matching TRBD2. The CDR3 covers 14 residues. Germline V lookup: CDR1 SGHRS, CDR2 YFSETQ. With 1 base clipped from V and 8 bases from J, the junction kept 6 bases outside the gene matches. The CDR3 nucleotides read TGCGCCAGCAGCTTGTGGGAGGGCCACGATGAGCAGTTCTTC. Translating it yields CASSLWEGHDEQFF. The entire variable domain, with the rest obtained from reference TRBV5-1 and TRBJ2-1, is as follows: KAGVTQTPRYLIKTRGQQVTLSCSPISGHRSVSWYQQTPGQGLQFLFEYFSETQRNKGNFPGRFSGRQFSNSRSEMNVSTLELGDSALYLCASSLWEGHDEQFFGPGTRLTVL.

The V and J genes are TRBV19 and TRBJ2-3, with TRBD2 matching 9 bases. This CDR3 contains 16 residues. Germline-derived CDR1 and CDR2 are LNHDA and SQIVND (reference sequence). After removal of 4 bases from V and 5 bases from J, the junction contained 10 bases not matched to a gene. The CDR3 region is CASSTGAGGRGDTQYF. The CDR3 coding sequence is TGTGCCAGTAGTACGGGTGCGGGGGGGCGAGGAGATACGCAGTATTTT. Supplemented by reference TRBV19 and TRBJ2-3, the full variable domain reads DGGITQSPKYLFRKEGQNVTLSCEQNLNHDAMYWYRQDPGQGLRLIYYSQIVNDFQKGDIAEGYSVSREKKESFPLTVTSAQKNPTAFYLCASSTGAGGRGDTQYFGPGTRLTVL.

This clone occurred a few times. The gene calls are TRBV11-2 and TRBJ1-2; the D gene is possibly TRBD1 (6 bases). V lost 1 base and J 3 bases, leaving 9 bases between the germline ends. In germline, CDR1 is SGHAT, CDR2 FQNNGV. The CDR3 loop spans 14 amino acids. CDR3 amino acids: CASSLGAGDYGYTF. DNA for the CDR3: TGTGCCAGCAGCTTAGGGGCAGGGGACTATGGCTACACCTTC.

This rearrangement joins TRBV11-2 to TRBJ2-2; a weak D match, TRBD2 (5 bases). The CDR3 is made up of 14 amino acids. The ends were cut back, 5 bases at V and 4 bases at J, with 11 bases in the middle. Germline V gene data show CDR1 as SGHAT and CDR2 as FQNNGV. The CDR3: CASSLLRATGELFF. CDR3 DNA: TGTGCCAGCAGCCTACTGCGGGCCACCGGGGAGCTGTTTTTT.

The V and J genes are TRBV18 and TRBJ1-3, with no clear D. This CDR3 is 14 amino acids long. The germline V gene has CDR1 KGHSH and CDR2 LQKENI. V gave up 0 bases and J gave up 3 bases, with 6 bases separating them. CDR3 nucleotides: TGTGCCAGCTCACCACCTAGCAATGGAAACACCATATATTTT. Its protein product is CASSPPSNGNTIYF.